Listed here are 10 T cell receptor beta chains from one sample, sequenced in a study of blood T cells in healthy people across ages. For the second PCR, which ran for about 6 to 11 cycles, a sample-barcoded 5' primer and a J-beta primer mix were used. TCRdb reprocessed the 5' RACE reads with MiXCR, giving one entry per CDR3 protein. The sample lists about 1,500,000 distinct CDR3 sequences; approximately 42% were seen once. Input material: blood. These receptors were obtained from a woman in her late teens or twenties in good health.

The chain uses TRBV6-6 and TRBJ2-7; perhaps TRBD2 as D (5 bases). V shed 2 bases and J shed 2 bases, with 13 bases lying between them. The CDR3 has 15 amino acids. Germline V gene lookup returns CDR1 MNHNY and CDR2 SVGAGI (reference sequence). This CDR3 is CASSYSGGPTYEQYF. The CDR3 DNA reads TGTGCCAGCAGTTACAGTGGCGGGCCGACCTACGAGCAGTACTTC.

This chain joins TRBV12-3 or TRBV12-4 and TRBJ2-7, with 8 bases fitting TRBD2. The CDR3 has 14 residues. After removal of 6 bases from V and 3 bases from J, the junction contained 7 bases not matched to a gene. This chain's CDR3 is CASRTGGFYYEQYF. The DNA for the CDR3 is TGTGCCAGCAGGACGGGGGGGTTCTACTACGAGCAGTACTTC.

This clonotype was counted only a few times. J is TRBJ2-1 and V is TRBV11-2; D is undetermined. The CDR3 sequence is 17 residues long. Germline CDR1 SGHAT, CDR2 FQNNGV. Trimming removed 5 bases at V and 2 bases at J, with 19 bases between. CDR3 bases: TGTGCCAGCAGCACTGACCCCTGGGATGGCACCTACAATGAGCAGTTCTTC. Protein sequence: CASSTDPWDGTYNEQFF. Full variable domain (missing parts from reference TRBV11-2 and TRBJ2-1): EAGVAQSPRYKIIEKRQSVAFWCNPISGHATLYWYQQILGQGPKLLIQFQNNGVVDDSQLPKDRFSAERLKGVDSTLKIQPAKLEDSAVYLCASSTDPWDGTYNEQFFGPGTRLTVL.

V gene TRBV4-1 combines with J gene TRBJ2-5; D is possibly TRBD2 (6 bases). The DNA end is more similar to TRBJ2-7, so the J call may be wrong. The CDR3 is 15 residues long. CDR1 and CDR2 (germline): MGHRA, YSYEKL. The CDR3 sequence is CASSQASANFYEQYF. The CDR3 coding sequence is TGCGCCAGCAGCCAAGCTAGCGCGAACTTCTACGAGCAGTACTTC.

This chain uses TRBV25-1 with TRBJ1-2; tentatively, D is TRBD1 (6 bases). The germline gives CDR1 MGHDK, CDR2 SYGVNS. V was trimmed by 2 bases and J by 6 bases, leaving 10 bases between them. The CDR3 length is 13 residues. The CDR3 loop is CASSETGWNGYTF. The CDR3 DNA reads TGTGCCAGCAGTGAAACAGGGTGGAATGGCTACACCTTC.

The chain recombines TRBV5-1 with TRBJ2-3; the D is unclear. Germline V lookup: CDR1 SGHRS, CDR2 YFSETQ. The CDR3 extends over 14 amino acids. Trimming removed 0 bases from V and 2 bases from J, with 7 bases in between. CDR3: CASSLGQYTDTQYF. The CDR3 region has the DNA TGCGCCAGCAGCTTGGGGCAGTACACAGATACGCAGTATTTT.

This clonotype showed up just once. This chain joins TRBV12-3 or TRBV12-4 and TRBJ2-3; TRBD2 is a possible D gene (5 bases). Trimming stripped 7 bases from V and 6 bases from J, with 17 bases between. This CDR3 has 14 amino acids. This CDR3 reads CASISIVGADTQYF. In nucleotides, the CDR3 is TGTGCCAGCATTTCTATAGTGGGAGCGGATACGCAGTATTTT.

This clonotype was observed a handful of times. The J gene is TRBJ1-6, the V gene TRBV10-3; 7 bases align to TRBD1. V lost 8 bases to trimming and J lost 11 bases; unmatched junction nucleotides: 6. The CDR3 sequence is 12 residues long. CDR1 and CDR2 from the germline V gene are ENHRY and SYGVKD. The CDR3 sequence: CAIEQGRTPLHF. CDR3 coding DNA: TGTGCCATCGAACAGGGGAGGACACCCCTCCACTTT.

This sequence joins TRBV20-1 and TRBJ2-7; D possibly matches TRBD1 or TRBD2 (6 bases each). Trimming removed 6 bases at V and 3 bases at J, with 18 bases between. The CDR3 has 14 amino acids. The germline gives CDR1 DFQATT, CDR2 SNEGSKA (reference sequence). CDR3 loop: CSAREGGSYYEQYF. DNA of the CDR3: TGCAGTGCGCGGGAAGGGGGATCGTACTACGAGCAGTACTTC.

This clonotype was seen ten or more times. The V and J genes are TRBV5-1 and TRBJ2-1; 12 bases fit TRBD2. Germline V gives CDR1 SGHRS, CDR2 YFSETQ. This CDR3 comprises 15 residues. Unmatched junction bases numbered 4, after V lost 4 bases and J lost 5 bases. The CDR3 reads CASSPGLAGNNEQFF. The CDR3 DNA follows: TGCGCCAGCAGCCCGGGACTAGCGGGTAACAATGAGCAGTTCTTC. The variable domain in full, with the rest retrieved from reference TRBV5-1 and TRBJ2-1, is KAGVTQTPRYLIKTRGQQVTLSCSPISGHRSVSWYQQTPGQGLQFLFEYFSETQRNKGNFPGRFSGRQFSNSRSEMNVSTLELGDSALYLCASSPGLAGNNEQFFGPGTRLTVL.